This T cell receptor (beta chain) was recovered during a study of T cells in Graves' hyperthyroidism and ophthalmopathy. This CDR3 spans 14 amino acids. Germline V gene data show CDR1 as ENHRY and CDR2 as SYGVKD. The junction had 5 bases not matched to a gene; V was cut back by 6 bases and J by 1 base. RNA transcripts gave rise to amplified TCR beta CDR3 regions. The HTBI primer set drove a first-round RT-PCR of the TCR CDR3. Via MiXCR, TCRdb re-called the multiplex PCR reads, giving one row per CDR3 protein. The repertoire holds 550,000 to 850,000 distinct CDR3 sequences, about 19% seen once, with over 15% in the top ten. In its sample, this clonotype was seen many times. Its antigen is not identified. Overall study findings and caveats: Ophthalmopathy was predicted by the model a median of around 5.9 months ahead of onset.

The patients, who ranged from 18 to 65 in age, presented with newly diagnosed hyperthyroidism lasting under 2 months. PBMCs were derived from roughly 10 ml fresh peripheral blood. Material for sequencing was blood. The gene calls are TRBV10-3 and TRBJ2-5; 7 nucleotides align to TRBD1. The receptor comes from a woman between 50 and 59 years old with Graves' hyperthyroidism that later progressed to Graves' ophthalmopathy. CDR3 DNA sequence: TGTGCCATCAGCCCGTCAGGGGGCCAAGAGACCCAGTACTTC. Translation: CAISPSGGQETQYF.